The entry below gives a single T cell receptor (beta chain) sequence along with its context. The authors' processing: Amplification from reference gene primers served as the basis for estimated nucleated cell counts. Data came from immunoSEQ multiplex PCR; TCRdb stores just in-frame clones and leaves some out. The V and J calls and clone size are taken from that table; D and trimming were inferred from the DNA. The sample consists of 120,000 or so clones, 65% to 85% of them appearing once. The sample originates from a study of blood T cell repertoires in COVID-19. The CDR3 loop spans 13 amino acids. Trimming shortened V by 4 bases and J by 11 bases, and 14 bases separated the two germline ends. Germline assignment: CDR1 MNHEY and CDR2 SMNVEV (reference sequence).

This TCR was recovered from a woman aged 25 to 39 who had recovered from COVID-19. Sequencing was performed on PBMCs or T cells enriched from blood (not recorded which). This rearrangement joins TRBV27 to TRBJ1-4; D might be TRBD1 (6 bases). CDR3 nucleotide sequence: TGTGCCAGCAGTTGGGACACCCAGGGGAAACTGTTTTTT. This sequence encodes CASSWDTQGKLFF.